The T cell receptor (beta chain) described here comes from a study of blood T cell repertoires in COVID-19. Here immunoSEQ multiplex PCR was the method, and the copy in TCRdb shows in-frame clones only, minus some. The sample records more than 250,000 clones, approximately 92% being singletons. The CDR3 is made up of 14 amino acids. V was trimmed by 6 bases and J by 1 base, leaving 9 bases between them. The germline gives CDR1 ENHRY, CDR2 SYGVKD. Participants' own reports of clinical history determined their cohort assignment. This clone was seen just once. The sample taken for sequencing was PBMCs or T cells enriched from blood (not recorded which). The rearrangement joins TRBV10-3 to TRBJ2-2, with a possible D match to TRBD1 (6 bases). This TCR was recovered from a woman between 25 and 40 years old who had recovered from COVID-19. This CDR3 is CAIRADRNTGELFF. The CDR3 DNA follows: TGTGCCATCAGGGCGGACAGGAACACCGGGGAGCTGTTTTTT.